These 8 T cell receptor beta chains originate from one sample sequenced in a study of shared clonotypes between healthy human individuals. The method was immunoSEQ multiplex PCR; TCRdb's version includes in-frame clones alone and lacks a portion of them. Counted here are some 1 million clones, approximately 68% occurring once; the ten biggest clones make up approximately 1.5%. Sequencing was done on a sample of memory CD4+ T cells sorted from blood. Noted subset: CD45RA-negative fraction. The source is a man aged 18-30 years in good health.

This clone was picked up a small number of times. The rearrangement uses TRBV9 and TRBJ2-7; possibly TRBD2 for D (6 bases). Germline V lookup: CDR1 SGDLS, CDR2 YYNGEE. The V gene lost 0 bases and the J gene lost 0 bases, with 16 bases spanning the gap. The CDR3 length is 17 residues. The CDR3 sequence is CASSVGVGGKNSYEQYF. In nucleotides, the CDR3 is TGTGCCAGCAGCGTAGGGGTAGGCGGGAAAAACTCCTACGAGCAGTACTTC.

CDR3 nucleotides: TGTGCCACCTCGAGGAAGGGGCTGAACACTGAAGCTTTCTTT. This translates into CATSRKGLNTEAFF. The chain links TRBV5-4 to TRBJ1-1; possibly TRBD1 for D (5 bases). Trimming left V 9 bases short and J 0 bases short, with 15 bases between. The germline CDR1 and CDR2 sequences are SGHNT and YYREEE (reference sequence). The CDR3 contains 14 residues.

The count of this clone is one. The chain combines TRBV5-1 with TRBJ1-5; unclear D gene. The CDR3 totals 15 residues. Germline loops: CDR1 SGHRS, CDR2 YFSETQ. Trimming took 5 bases from V and 0 from J, leaving 12 bases between them. The CDR3 region is CASRPDGDSNQPQHF. CDR3 nucleotide sequence: TGCGCCAGCAGACCAGACGGAGATAGCAATCAGCCCCAGCATTTT.

The chain carries TRBV2 and TRBJ1-5; D not certain. The V gene lost 9 bases and the J gene lost 9 bases, with 15 bases spanning the gap. The CDR3 is 12 residues long. CDR1 and CDR2 from the germline V gene are SNHLY and FYNNEI. CDR3 amino acids: CASEGEGRPQHF. CDR3 DNA: TGTGCCAGTGAAGGAGAGGGCCGGCCCCAGCATTTT.

As to this clone: The junction departs from germline at one end; a sequencing error may be responsible. This rearrangement joins TRBV7-7 to TRBJ2-2, with 9 bases matching TRBD1. Germline values: CDR1 SSHAT, CDR2 FNYEAQ (reference sequence). The CDR3 covers 16 residues. The CDR3 reads CASSLFGQGFAGELFF. The DNA for the CDR3 is TGTGCTAGCAGCTTATTCGGACAGGGGTTCGCCGGGGAGCTGTTTTTT.

This chain uses TRBV18 with TRBJ1-1, with TRBD1 matching 7 bases. The trim removed 5 bases at V and 4 bases at J, leaving 4 bases unmatched. Per the germline V gene, CDR1 is KGHSH and CDR2 is LQKENI. The CDR3 sequence is 13 residues long. CDR3 in DNA: TGTGCCAGCTCAACGACAGGGTTCACTGAAGCTTTCTTT. This codes for CASSTTGFTEAFF.

The count of this clone is one. The rearrangement uses TRBV29-1 and TRBJ2-3; tentatively, D is TRBD1 or TRBD2 (5 bases each). Trimming removed 5 bases at V and 4 bases at J, with 16 bases between. This CDR3 is built from 14 residues. Germline lookup yields CDR1 SQVTM and CDR2 ANQGSEA. The CDR3 nucleotides read TGCAGCGTTAAATCCGGGACCGCAGCAGATACGCAGTATTTT. It yields the protein CSVKSGTAADTQYF.

This chain links TRBV6-1 with TRBJ1-4; D gene unclear. Trimming cost V 3 bases and J 8 bases, with 13 bases left between them. This CDR3 comprises 14 residues. From germline, CDR1 is MNHNS and CDR2 SASEGT. The DNA of the CDR3 is TGTGCCAGCAGTGAGACGAGCAACGGCGAAAAACTGTTTTTT. The encoded protein is CASSETSNGEKLFF.